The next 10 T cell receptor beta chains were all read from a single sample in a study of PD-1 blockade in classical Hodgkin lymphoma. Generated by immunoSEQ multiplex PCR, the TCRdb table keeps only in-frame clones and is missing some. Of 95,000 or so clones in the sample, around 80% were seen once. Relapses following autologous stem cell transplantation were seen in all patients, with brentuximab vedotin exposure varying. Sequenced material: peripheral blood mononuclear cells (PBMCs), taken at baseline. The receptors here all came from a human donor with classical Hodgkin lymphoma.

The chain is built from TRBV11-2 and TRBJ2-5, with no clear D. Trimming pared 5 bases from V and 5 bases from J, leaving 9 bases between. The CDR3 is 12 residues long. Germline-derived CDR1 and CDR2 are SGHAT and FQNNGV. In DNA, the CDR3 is TGTGCCAGCAGCCGCGTCTCGGAGACCCAGTACTTC. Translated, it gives CASSRVSETQYF.

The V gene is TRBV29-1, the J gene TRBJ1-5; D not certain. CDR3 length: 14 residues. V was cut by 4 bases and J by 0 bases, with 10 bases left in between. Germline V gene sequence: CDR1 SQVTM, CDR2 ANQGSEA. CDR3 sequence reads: CSVAGGNSNQPQHF. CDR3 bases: TGCAGCGTTGCGGGTGGGAATAGCAATCAGCCCCAGCATTTT.

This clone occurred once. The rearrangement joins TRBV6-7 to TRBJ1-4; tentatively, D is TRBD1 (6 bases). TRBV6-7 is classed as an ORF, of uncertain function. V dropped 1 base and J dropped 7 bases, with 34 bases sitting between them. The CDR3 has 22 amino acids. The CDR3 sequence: CASSYYGGGRGDHNAGCEKLFF. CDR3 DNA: TGTGCCAGCAGTTACTATGGCGGGGGGCGCGGAGACCATAACGCTGGTTGTGAAAAACTGTTTTTT.

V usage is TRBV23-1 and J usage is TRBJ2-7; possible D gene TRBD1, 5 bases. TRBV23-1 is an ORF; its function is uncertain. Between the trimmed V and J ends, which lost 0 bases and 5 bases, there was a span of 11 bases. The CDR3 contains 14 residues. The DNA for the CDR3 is TGCGCCAGCAGTCAATCGAAGGGGAACCACGAGCAGTACTTC. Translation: CASSQSKGNHEQYF.

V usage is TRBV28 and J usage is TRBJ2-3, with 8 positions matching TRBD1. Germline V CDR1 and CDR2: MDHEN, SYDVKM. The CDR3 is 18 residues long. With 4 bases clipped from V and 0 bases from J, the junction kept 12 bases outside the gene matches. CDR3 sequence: CASSSPVPQGASTDTQYF. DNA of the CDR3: TGTGCCAGCAGTTCGCCGGTACCTCAGGGGGCAAGCACAGATACGCAGTATTTT. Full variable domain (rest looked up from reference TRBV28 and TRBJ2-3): DVKVTQSSRYLVKRTGEKVFLECVQDMDHENMFWYRQDPGLGLRLIYFSYDVKMKEKGDIPEGYSVSREKKERFSLILESASTNQTSMYLCASSSPVPQGASTDTQYFGPGTRLTVL.

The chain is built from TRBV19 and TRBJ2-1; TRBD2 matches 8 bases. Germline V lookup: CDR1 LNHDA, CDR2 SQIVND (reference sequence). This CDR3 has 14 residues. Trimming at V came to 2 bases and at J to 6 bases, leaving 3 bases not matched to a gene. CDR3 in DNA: TGTGCCAGTAGTATATATAGCGGGGTCAATGAGCAGTTCTTC. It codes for CASSIYSGVNEQFF.

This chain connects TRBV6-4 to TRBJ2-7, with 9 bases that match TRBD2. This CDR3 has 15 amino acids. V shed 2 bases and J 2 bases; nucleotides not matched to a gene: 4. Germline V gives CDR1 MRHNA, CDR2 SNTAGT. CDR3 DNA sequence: TGTGCCAGCAGTGACCTTCGCGGGAGGGCCTACGAGCAGTACTTC. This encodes CASSDLRGRAYEQYF.

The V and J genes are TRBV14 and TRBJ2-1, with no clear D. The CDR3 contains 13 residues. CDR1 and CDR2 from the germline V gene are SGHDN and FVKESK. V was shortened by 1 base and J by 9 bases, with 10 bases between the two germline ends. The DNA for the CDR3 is TGTGCCAGCAGCCAAGCGTTGGTCGGTGAGCAGTTCTTC. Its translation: CASSQALVGEQFF.

The CDR3 DNA follows: TGTGCCAGAACACTAGCCCGAGAGACCCAGTACTTC. It is translated as CARTLARETQYF. The genes are TRBV21-1 and TRBJ2-5; the table's D call TRBD2 went unverified against the DNA. TRBV21-1 is classified as a pseudogene. The CDR3 runs 12 residues.

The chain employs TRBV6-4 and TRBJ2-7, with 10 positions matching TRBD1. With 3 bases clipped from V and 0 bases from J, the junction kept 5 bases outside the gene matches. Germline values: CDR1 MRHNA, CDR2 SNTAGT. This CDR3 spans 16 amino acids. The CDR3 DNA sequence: TGTGCCAGCAGTGATCACCGGGACAGGGGCTCCTACGAGCAGTACTTC. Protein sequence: CASSDHRDRGSYEQYF.